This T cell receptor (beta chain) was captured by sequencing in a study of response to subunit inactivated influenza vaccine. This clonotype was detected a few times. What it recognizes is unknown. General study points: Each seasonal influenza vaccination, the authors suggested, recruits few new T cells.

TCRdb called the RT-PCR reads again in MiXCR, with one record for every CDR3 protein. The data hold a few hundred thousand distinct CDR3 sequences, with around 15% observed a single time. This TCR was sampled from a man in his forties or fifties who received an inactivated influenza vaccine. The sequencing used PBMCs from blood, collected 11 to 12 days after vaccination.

The DNA for the CDR3 is TGCGCCAGCAGCTTGGTGAGCGGGAAGGGCTCGAATGAGCAGTTCTTC. Encoded protein: CASSLVSGKGSNEQFF. This chain connects TRBV5-1 to TRBJ2-1; TRBD2 aligns across 7 bases. The CDR3 spans 16 residues. With V trimmed by 0 bases and J by 7 bases, 10 bases remained unmatched. Germline CDR1 and CDR2: SGHRS and YFSETQ.